This T cell receptor (beta chain) was retrieved from a study of T cells in Graves' hyperthyroidism and ophthalmopathy. Germline V CDR1 and CDR2: MDHEN, SYDVKM. The V segment lost 5 bases and the J segment 6 bases; nucleotides outside the gene matches: 6. This CDR3 comprises 14 residues. This clonotype was recorded at least ten times. Its target is unknown. The source of the PBMCs was approximately 9.5 ml of fresh peripheral blood. Findings of the study overall: Blood also held most thyroid clonotypes expanded beyond 0.001.

Amplification of TCR beta CDR3 regions used RNA as the template. When the TCR CDR3 underwent first-round RT-PCR, the HTBI primer set was used. TCRdb reanalysed the multiplex PCR reads using MiXCR and keeps one entry per CDR3 protein. The sample lists about 400,000 distinct CDR3 sequences; about a sixth were seen once. Sequences were obtained from blood. The chain uses TRBV28 and TRBJ1-4; 7 bases align to TRBD1. The receptor comes from a woman between 18 and 29 years old with Graves' hyperthyroidism. The CDR3 protein is CASSTDREDEKLFF. The CDR3 DNA reads as TGTGCCAGCAGTACTGACAGGGAGGATGAAAAACTGTTTTTT.